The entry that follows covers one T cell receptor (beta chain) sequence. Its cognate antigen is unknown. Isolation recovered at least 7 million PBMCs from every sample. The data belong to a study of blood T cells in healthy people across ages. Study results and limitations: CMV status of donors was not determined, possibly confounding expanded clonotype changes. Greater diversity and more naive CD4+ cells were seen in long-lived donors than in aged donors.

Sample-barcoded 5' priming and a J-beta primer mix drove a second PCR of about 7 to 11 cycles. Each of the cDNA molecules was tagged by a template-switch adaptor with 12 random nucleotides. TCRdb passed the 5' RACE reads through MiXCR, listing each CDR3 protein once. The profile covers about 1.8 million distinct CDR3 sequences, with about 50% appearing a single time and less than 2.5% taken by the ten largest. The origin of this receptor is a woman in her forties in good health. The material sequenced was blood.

The CDR3 loop reads CASSFGGRDYEQYF. Written as DNA, the CDR3 is TGCGCCAGCAGCTTTGGGGGGCGCGACTACGAGCAGTACTTC. The rearrangement links TRBV5-1 to TRBJ2-7; perhaps D is TRBD1 or TRBD2 (6 bases each). Germline values: CDR1 SGHRS, CDR2 YFSETQ. Trimming took 2 bases from V and 3 from J, leaving 12 bases between them. This CDR3 contains 14 residues.